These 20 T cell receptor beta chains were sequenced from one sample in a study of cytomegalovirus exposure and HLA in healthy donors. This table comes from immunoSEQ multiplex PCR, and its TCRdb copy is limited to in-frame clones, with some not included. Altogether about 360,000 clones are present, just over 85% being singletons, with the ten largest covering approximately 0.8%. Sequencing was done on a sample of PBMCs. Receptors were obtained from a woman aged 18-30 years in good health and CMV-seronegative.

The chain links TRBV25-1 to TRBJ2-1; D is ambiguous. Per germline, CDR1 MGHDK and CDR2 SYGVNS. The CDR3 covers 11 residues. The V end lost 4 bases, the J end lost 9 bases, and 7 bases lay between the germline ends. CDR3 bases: TGTGCCAGCAGTGTAACTCTTGAGCAGTTCTTC. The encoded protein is CASSVTLEQFF.

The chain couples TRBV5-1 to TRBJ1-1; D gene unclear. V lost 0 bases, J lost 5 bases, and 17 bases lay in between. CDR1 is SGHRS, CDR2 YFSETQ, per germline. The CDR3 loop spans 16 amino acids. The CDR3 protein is CASSLESGPSRTEAFF. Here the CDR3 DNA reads TGCGCCAGCAGCTTGGAATCAGGTCCCTCGAGAACTGAAGCTTTCTTT.

The CDR3 bases are TGTGCCAGCAGCCAGTACCAGGGTGTCCAAAATTCACCCCTCCACTTT. Protein product: CASSQYQGVQNSPLHF. The rearrangement uses TRBV5-6 and TRBJ1-6; possibly TRBD1 for D (5 bases). In germline, CDR1 is SGHDT, CDR2 YYEEEE. The V end lost 4 bases, the J end lost 7 bases, and 18 bases lay between the germline ends. There are 16 residues in the CDR3.

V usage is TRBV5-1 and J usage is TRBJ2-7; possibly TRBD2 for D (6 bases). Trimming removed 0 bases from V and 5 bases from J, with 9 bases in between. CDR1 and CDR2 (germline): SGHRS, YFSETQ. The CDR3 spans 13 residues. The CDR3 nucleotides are TGCGCCAGCAGCTTGGCCCCGGGAGACGAGCAGTACTTC. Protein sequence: CASSLAPGDEQYF.

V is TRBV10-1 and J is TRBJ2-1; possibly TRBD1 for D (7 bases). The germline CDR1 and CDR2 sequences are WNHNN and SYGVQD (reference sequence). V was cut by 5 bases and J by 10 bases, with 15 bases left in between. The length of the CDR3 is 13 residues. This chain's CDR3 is CASSQQGRYEQFF. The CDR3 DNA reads TGCGCCAGCAGTCAACAGGGGAGGTACGAGCAGTTCTTC.

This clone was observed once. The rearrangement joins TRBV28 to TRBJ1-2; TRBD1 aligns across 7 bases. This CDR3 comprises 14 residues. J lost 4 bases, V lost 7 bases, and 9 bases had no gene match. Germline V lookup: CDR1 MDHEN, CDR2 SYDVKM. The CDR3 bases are TGTGCCAGCACTTTGGGACAGACCGCCTATGGCTACACCTTC. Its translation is CASTLGQTAYGYTF.

CDR3 DNA: TGTGCCAGCAGCGGACAGCTGGGTGAAAAACTGTTTTTT. It translates to CASSGQLGEKLFF. The chain combines TRBV27 with TRBJ1-4; D may be TRBD1 (6 bases). The CDR3 totals 13 residues. V was pared by 6 bases and J by 7 bases, with 12 bases between. CDR1 is MNHEY, CDR2 SMNVEV, per germline (reference sequence).

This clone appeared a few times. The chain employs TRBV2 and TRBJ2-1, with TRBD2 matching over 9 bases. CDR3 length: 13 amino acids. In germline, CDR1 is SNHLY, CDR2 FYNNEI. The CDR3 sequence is CAAGGGIHSEQFF. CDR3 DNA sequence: TGTGCAGCGGGGGGAGGTATCCACAGTGAGCAGTTCTTC. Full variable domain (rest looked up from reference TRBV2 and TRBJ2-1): EPEVTQTPSHQVTQMGQEVILRCVPISNHLYFYWYRQILGQKVEFLVSFYNNEISEKSEIFDDQFSVERPDGSNFTLKIRSTKLEDSAMYFCAAGGGIHSEQFFGPGTRLTVL.

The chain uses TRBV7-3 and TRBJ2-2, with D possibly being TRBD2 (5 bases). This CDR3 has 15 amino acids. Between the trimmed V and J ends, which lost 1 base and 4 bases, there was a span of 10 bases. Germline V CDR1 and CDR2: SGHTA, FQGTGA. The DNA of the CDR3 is TGTGCCAGCAGCTTAAGGGAGACGGGCACCGGGGAGCTGTTTTTT. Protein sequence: CASSLRETGTGELFF.

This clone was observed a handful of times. The CDR3 nucleotides are TGTGCCAGTACTAGCGATGCCAAAAACATTCAGTACTTC. It codes for CASTSDAKNIQYF. The V gene is TRBV19, the J gene TRBJ2-4, with a tentative D call TRBD2 (6 bases). Germline loops: CDR1 LNHDA, CDR2 SQIVND (reference sequence). The CDR3 has 13 amino acids. V lost 7 bases and J lost 1, with 8 bases in between.

The CDR3 region is CASSPTRDRANTGELFF. DNA for the CDR3: TGTGCCAGCAGCCCGACCCGGGACAGGGCGAACACCGGGGAGCTGTTTTTT. The chain uses TRBV7-2 and TRBJ2-2, with 9 bases identical to TRBD1. V shed 5 bases, J shed 0 bases, and the junction held 7 bases outside the gene matches. CDR3 length: 17 amino acids. CDR1 is SGHTA, CDR2 FQGNSA, per germline. The whole variable domain, filled in from reference TRBV7-2 and TRBJ2-2, reads GAGVSQSPSNKVTEKGKDVELRCDPISGHTALYWYRQSLGQGLEFLIYFQGNSAPDKSGLPSDRFSAERTGGSVSTLTIQRTQQEDSAVYLCASSPTRDRANTGELFFGEGSRLTVL.

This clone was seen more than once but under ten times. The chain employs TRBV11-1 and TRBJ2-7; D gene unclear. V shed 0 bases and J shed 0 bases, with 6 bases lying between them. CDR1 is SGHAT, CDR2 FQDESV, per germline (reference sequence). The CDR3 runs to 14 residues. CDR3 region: CASSLAQFSYEQYF. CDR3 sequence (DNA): TGTGCCAGCAGCTTAGCTCAGTTCTCCTACGAGCAGTACTTC.

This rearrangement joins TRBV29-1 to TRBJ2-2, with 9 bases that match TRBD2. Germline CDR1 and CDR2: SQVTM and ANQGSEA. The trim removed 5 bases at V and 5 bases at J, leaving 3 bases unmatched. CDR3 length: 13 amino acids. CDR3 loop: CSVPTSGTGELFF. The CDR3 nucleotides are TGCAGCGTTCCGACTAGCGGAACCGGGGAGCTGTTTTTT.

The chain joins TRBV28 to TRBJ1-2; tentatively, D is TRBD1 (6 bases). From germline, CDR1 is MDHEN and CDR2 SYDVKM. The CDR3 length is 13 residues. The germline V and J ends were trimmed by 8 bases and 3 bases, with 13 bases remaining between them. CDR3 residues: CASRTDSYYGYTF. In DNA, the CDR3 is TGTGCCAGCCGGACAGACTCTTACTATGGCTACACCTTC.

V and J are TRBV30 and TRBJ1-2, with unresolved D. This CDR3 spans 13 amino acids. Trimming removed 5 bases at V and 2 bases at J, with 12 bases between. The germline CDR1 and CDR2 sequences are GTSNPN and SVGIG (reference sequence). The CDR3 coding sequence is TGTGCCTGGGGTGAGGCGGGAAACTATGGCTACACCTTC. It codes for CAWGEAGNYGYTF. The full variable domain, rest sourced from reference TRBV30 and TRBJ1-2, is SQTIHQWPATLVQPVGSPLSLECTVEGTSNPNLYWYRQAAGRGLQLLFYSVGIGQISSEVPQNLSASRPQDRQFILSSKKLLLSDSGFYLCAWGEAGNYGYTFGSGTRLTVV.

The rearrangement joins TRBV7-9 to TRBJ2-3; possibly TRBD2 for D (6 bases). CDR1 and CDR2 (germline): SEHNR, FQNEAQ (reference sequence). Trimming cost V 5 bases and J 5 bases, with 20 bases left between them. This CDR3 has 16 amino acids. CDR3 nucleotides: TGTGCCAGCAGCGCAACCGGGGGAGTTATCGGAGATACGCAGTATTTT. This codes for CASSATGGVIGDTQYF. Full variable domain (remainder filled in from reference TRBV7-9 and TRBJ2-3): DTGVSQNPRHKITKRGQNVTFRCDPISEHNRLYWYRQTLGQGPEFLTYFQNEAQLEKSRLLSDRFSAERPKGSFSTLEIQRTEQGDSAMYLCASSATGGVIGDTQYFGPGTRLTVL.

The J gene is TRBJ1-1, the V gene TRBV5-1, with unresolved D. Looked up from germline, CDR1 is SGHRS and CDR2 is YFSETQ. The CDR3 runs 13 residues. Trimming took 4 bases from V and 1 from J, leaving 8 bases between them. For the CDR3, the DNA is TGCGCCAGCAGCGCACGACAGAACACTGAAGCTTTCTTT. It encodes CASSARQNTEAFF.

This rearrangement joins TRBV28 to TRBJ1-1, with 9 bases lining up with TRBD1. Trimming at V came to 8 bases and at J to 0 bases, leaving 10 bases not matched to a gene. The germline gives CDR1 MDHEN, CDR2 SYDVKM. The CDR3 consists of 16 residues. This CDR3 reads CASPPGQGKVNTEAFF. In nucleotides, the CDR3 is TGTGCCAGCCCCCCGGGACAGGGAAAGGTGAACACTGAAGCTTTCTTT.

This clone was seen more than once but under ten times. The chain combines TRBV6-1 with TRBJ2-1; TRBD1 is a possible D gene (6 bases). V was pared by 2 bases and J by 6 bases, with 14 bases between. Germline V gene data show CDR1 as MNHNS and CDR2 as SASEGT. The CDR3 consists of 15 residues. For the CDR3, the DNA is TGTGCCAGCAGTGAACCGACAGGACTTGGCAATGAGCAGTTCTTC. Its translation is CASSEPTGLGNEQFF.

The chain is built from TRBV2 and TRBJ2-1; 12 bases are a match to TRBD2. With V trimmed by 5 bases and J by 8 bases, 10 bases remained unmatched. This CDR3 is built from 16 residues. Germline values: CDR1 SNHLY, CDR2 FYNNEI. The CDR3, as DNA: TGTGCCAGCAGTTCCCTAGCGGGAGGGCCGTTTGATGAGCAGTTCTTC. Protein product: CASSSLAGGPFDEQFF.